These 31 T cell receptor beta chains were all obtained from the same sample, sequenced in a study of vaccination effects on CD4 cells after COVID-19. Expansion with viral peptide pools was applied to antigen-specific CD4+ T cells by the ViraFEST assay prior to sequencing. When nine to ten days of culture had elapsed, CD4+ T cells were isolated. Of the BNT162b2 and mRNA-1273 vaccines, participants received two doses of one or the other. Their target antigens are unknown. Repertoires were generated with immunoSEQ multiplex PCR, while TCRdb's copy carries only in-frame clones and drops some. Of 70,000 to 85,000 clones detected, about 86% appear once; the ten largest clones hold about 1.2%. Here the sequenced sample was CD4+ T cells from PBMCs cultured with HCoV-229E spike peptides, taken after COVID-19 vaccination. The receptor set was obtained from a human donor who received a COVID-19 vaccine.

CDR3 sequence (DNA): TGCAGCGTTGACGGGGACAGGAGCTCCTACAATGAGCAGTTCTTC. It is translated as CSVDGDRSSYNEQFF. The V gene is TRBV29-1, the J gene TRBJ2-1; TRBD1 aligns across 8 bases. Looked up from germline, CDR1 is SQVTM and CDR2 is ANQGSEA. V shed 3 bases and J 0 bases; nucleotides not matched to a gene: 4. The CDR3 extends over 15 amino acids.

This chain connects TRBV7-9 to TRBJ2-5; TRBD2 agrees at 7 bases. V lost 2 bases and J lost 5; bases outside the gene matches: 5. This CDR3 spans 14 amino acids. Per the germline V gene, CDR1 is SEHNR and CDR2 is FQNEAQ (reference sequence). The DNA of the CDR3 is TGTGCCAGCAGCTTACGGGCGGGGGATGAGACCCAGTACTTC. The encoded protein is CASSLRAGDETQYF.

This rearrangement joins TRBV7-9 to TRBJ2-5; D is ambiguous. The CDR3 sequence is 15 residues long. The V and J ends lost 2 bases and 2 bases respectively, with 12 bases between them. The germline gives CDR1 SEHNR, CDR2 FQNEAQ (reference sequence). This chain's CDR3 is CASSLTTALQETQYF. The CDR3, as DNA: TGTGCCAGCAGCTTAACCACAGCTCTTCAAGAGACCCAGTACTTC.

The chain recombines TRBV28 with TRBJ2-1; 11 bases are shared with TRBD1. The CDR3 is made up of 15 amino acids. The junction had 7 bases not matched to a gene; V was cut back by 6 bases and J by 6 bases. Per germline, CDR1 MDHEN and CDR2 SYDVKM. CDR3 amino acids: CASSSGQGGLNEQFF. CDR3 bases: TGTGCCAGCAGCTCGGGACAGGGGGGACTCAATGAGCAGTTCTTC.

The V call is TRBV10-3, the J call TRBJ1-3; tentative D call: TRBD1 (5 bases). Trimming pared 7 bases from V and 3 bases from J, leaving 19 bases between. Germline V gives CDR1 ENHRY, CDR2 SYGVKD. The length of the CDR3 is 16 residues. CDR3 amino acids: CAIKQSGRINGNTIYF. In DNA form, the CDR3 reads TGTGCCATCAAACAATCGGGACGAATAAATGGAAACACCATATATTTT.

Only a few counts were recorded for this clone. This chain uses TRBV10-3 with TRBJ1-4; possible D gene TRBD1, 5 bases. V was pared by 5 bases and J by 5 bases, with 12 bases between. The length of the CDR3 is 14 residues. CDR1 and CDR2 (germline): ENHRY, SYGVKD. CDR3 residues: CAISRDLENEKLFF. In DNA, the CDR3 is TGTGCCATCAGTCGGGACCTCGAAAATGAAAAACTGTTTTTT.

This clone has a handful of counts. The chain recombines TRBV29-1 with TRBJ1-2; tentatively, D is TRBD1 (6 bases). The CDR3 runs 13 residues. The germline CDR1 and CDR2 sequences are SQVTM and ANQGSEA. V gave up 0 bases and J gave up 6 bases, with 11 bases separating them. The CDR3 reads CSVEDSGGHGYTF. CDR3 nucleotide sequence: TGCAGCGTTGAAGATTCCGGGGGCCATGGCTACACCTTC.

This chain uses TRBV2 with TRBJ2-7; 7 bases fit TRBD1. This CDR3 is built from 12 residues. The germline V gene encodes CDR1 SNHLY and CDR2 FYNNEI. J lost 8 bases, V lost 6 bases, and 7 bases had no gene match. The CDR3 here is CASSLQGTQQYV. DNA of the CDR3: TGTGCCAGCAGCCTACAGGGGACGCAGCAGTACGTC.

The chain employs TRBV9 and TRBJ2-3; tentative D call: TRBD2 (5 bases). V lost 4 bases to trimming and J lost 6 bases, with 15 bases between them. The germline V gene has CDR1 SGDLS and CDR2 YYNGEE. The CDR3 has 14 residues. CDR3 DNA sequence: TGTGCCAGCAGCCCCGGACGGGGATCGGATACGCAGTATTTT. This gives the protein CASSPGRGSDTQYF.

CDR3 sequence reads: CASSLGRLGYTF. The DNA of the CDR3 is TGTGCCAGCAGCTTGGGACGGCTAGGCTACACCTTC. The chain has TRBV5-6 and TRBJ1-2, with no clear D. The CDR3 contains 12 residues. CDR1 SGHDT and CDR2 YYEEEE come from the germline V gene. V was pared by 0 bases and J by 8 bases, with 8 bases between.

This clone came up a few times. The chain employs TRBV19 and TRBJ1-5, with D possibly TRBD1 on 6 matching bases. V lost 5 bases and J 4 bases, leaving 15 bases between the germline ends. The CDR3 covers 15 residues. Looked up from germline, CDR1 is LNHDA and CDR2 is SQIVND (reference sequence). The CDR3 sequence is CASSSLQGGNQPQHF. CDR3 sequence (DNA): TGTGCCAGTAGTTCACTACAGGGAGGAAATCAGCCCCAGCATTTT.

DNA for the CDR3: TGTGCCAGCAGTTTGAAGGGCCGCGGGGAGCTGTTTTTT. As protein: CASSLKGRGELFF. V and J are TRBV27 and TRBJ2-2; no firm D call. The CDR3 is 13 residues long. With 3 bases removed from V and 7 bases from J, the gap between germline ends came to 9 bases. From germline, CDR1 is MNHEY and CDR2 SMNVEV (reference sequence).

This chain joins TRBV27 and TRBJ2-3, with a weak D call TRBD2 (6 bases). From germline, CDR1 is MNHEY and CDR2 SMNVEV (reference sequence). V lost 5 bases to trimming and J lost 5 bases, with 11 bases between them. The CDR3 contains 13 residues. The CDR3 nucleotides are TGTGCCAGCAGTGGCAGAGCGGGAGATACGCAGTATTTT. Its translation: CASSGRAGDTQYF.

The chain uses TRBV6-2 or TRBV6-3 and TRBJ2-2; no firm D call. The CDR3 contains 17 residues. Trimming shortened V by 4 bases and J by 2 bases, and 17 bases separated the two germline ends. The germline V gene encodes CDR1 MNHEY and CDR2 SVGEGT. The CDR3: CASSLQTPRLNTGELFF. CDR3 nucleotide sequence: TGTGCCAGCAGTTTACAAACGCCCAGACTTAACACCGGGGAGCTGTTTTTT.

The rearrangement links TRBV18 to TRBJ2-7, with TRBD1 matching over 9 bases. This CDR3 has 16 residues. Unmatched junction bases numbered 15, after V lost 8 bases and J lost 4 bases. In germline, CDR1 is KGHSH, CDR2 LQKENI. CDR3 residues: CASQASAGTGSYEQYV. In DNA form, the CDR3 reads TGTGCCAGCCAAGCATCCGCCGGGACAGGGTCGTACGAGCAGTACGTC.

This chain links TRBV5-1 with TRBJ1-5; possible D gene TRBD1, 5 bases. The CDR3 sequence is 14 residues long. The V end was cut by 4 bases, the J end by 7 bases, with 15 bases between. Germline V gene lookup returns CDR1 SGHRS and CDR2 YFSETQ. The CDR3 DNA reads as TGCGCCAGCAGCCCCCAGGTGGGGGGGCAGCCCCAGCATTTT. Translated, it gives CASSPQVGGQPQHF.

The chain employs TRBV5-4 and TRBJ1-5; D might be TRBD1 (5 bases). CDR3 size: 13 residues. Germline V CDR1 and CDR2: SGHNT, YYREEE (reference sequence). Trimming shortened V by 4 bases and J by 5 bases, and 10 bases separated the two germline ends. CDR3 residues: CASSIDSDQPQHF. The CDR3 region has the DNA TGTGCCAGCAGCATAGACAGTGATCAGCCCCAGCATTTT. Drawing the rest from reference TRBV5-4 and TRBJ1-5, the complete variable domain is ETGVTQSPTHLIKTRGQQVTLRCSSQSGHNTVSWYQQALGQGPQFIFQYYREEENGRGNFPPRFSGLQFPNYSSELNVNALELDDSALYLCASSIDSDQPQHFGDGTRLSIL.

The V and J genes are TRBV7-2 and TRBJ1-2; tentatively, D is TRBD1 (6 bases). CDR1 and CDR2 (germline): SGHTA, FQGNSA. V was pared by 2 bases and J by 4 bases, with 11 bases between. This CDR3 region has 14 residues. The CDR3 DNA is TGTGCCAGCAGCTTATGGGGGGGCAGCTATGGCTACACCTTC. Amino acid sequence: CASSLWGGSYGYTF.

The genes are TRBV6-2 or TRBV6-3 and TRBJ2-5; D unclear. The V gene's germline CDR1 is MNHEY and CDR2 SVGEGT. V was shortened by 4 bases and J by 2 bases, with 11 bases between the two germline ends. The CDR3 contains 14 residues. CDR3 nucleotide sequence: TGTGCCAGCAGTTTCCGGCTGAATCAAGAGACCCAGTACTTC. This sequence encodes CASSFRLNQETQYF.

The rearrangement joins TRBV14 to TRBJ2-5; D remains ambiguous. The CDR3 totals 11 residues. Per the germline V gene, CDR1 is SGHDN and CDR2 is FVKESK. Trimming left V 2 bases short and J 11 bases short, with 9 bases between. The CDR3 region has the DNA TGTGCCAGCAGCCAAACTATGACTCAGTACTTC. Protein: CASSQTMTQYF.

There are a few counts of this clone. The gene calls are TRBV7-2 and TRBJ1-1, with 11 bases identical to TRBD1. From germline, CDR1 is SGHTA and CDR2 FQGNSA. The V gene end was trimmed by 4 bases and the J gene end by 1 base; junction bases not matched to a gene: 5. The CDR3 runs 16 residues. CDR3 in DNA: TGTGCCAGCAGCTCCTGGACAGGGGGCCCGAACACTGAAGCTTTCTTT. As protein: CASSSWTGGPNTEAFF.

The gene calls are TRBV20-1 and TRBJ1-2, with 7 bases identical to TRBD1. Germline V lookup: CDR1 DFQATT, CDR2 SNEGSKA (reference sequence). CDR3 length: 11 amino acids. CDR3 bases: TGCAGCTCGGACAGGAACTATGGCTACACCTTC. It specifies CSSDRNYGYTF.

The chain uses TRBV28 and TRBJ1-5; 8 bases agree with TRBD1. The CDR3 extends over 17 amino acids. The junction had 6 bases not matched to a gene; V was cut back by 0 bases and J by 2 bases. Germline V CDR1 and CDR2: MDHEN, SYDVKM. The DNA for the CDR3 is TGTGCCAGCAGTTTATGGACAGGGGATGTGGGCAATCAGCCCCAGCATTTT. This encodes CASSLWTGDVGNQPQHF.

CDR3 region: CASSYQVPGQGDTQYF. The CDR3 DNA follows: TGTGCCAGCAGTTACCAAGTCCCGGGACAGGGAGATACGCAGTATTTT. V usage is TRBV6-5 and J usage is TRBJ2-3; 9 positions agree with TRBD1. V lost 2 bases to trimming and J lost 5 bases; unmatched junction nucleotides: 8. Germline V gene sequence: CDR1 MNHEY, CDR2 SVGAGI. CDR3 length: 16 amino acids.

The chain has TRBV6-5 and TRBJ2-3; 8 bases fit TRBD1. The CDR3 is 16 residues long. Trimming removed 3 bases from V and 2 bases from J; junction bases left unmatched: 7. Per the germline V gene, CDR1 is MNHEY and CDR2 is SVGAGI. CDR3 in amino acids: CASSYGQGPVTDTQYF. CDR3 nucleotides: TGTGCCAGCAGTTATGGACAGGGCCCCGTCACAGATACGCAGTATTTT.

The V and J genes are TRBV2 and TRBJ1-2; a possible D gene is TRBD1 (6 bases). V lost 8 bases and J 4 bases, leaving 17 bases between the germline ends. The germline V gene encodes CDR1 SNHLY and CDR2 FYNNEI. The CDR3 spans 14 residues. The CDR3 nucleotides read TGTGCCAGCGTACGCTGGGGGGCGTCCTATGGCTACACCTTC. This translates into CASVRWGASYGYTF.

This clone was seen a single time. The chain has TRBV5-5 and TRBJ2-2; TRBD2 aligns across 13 bases. J gave up 5 bases and V 4 bases, and 11 bases lay outside the gene matches. Germline CDR1 is SGHKS and CDR2 is YYEKEE (reference sequence). The CDR3 sequence is 18 residues long. The CDR3 nucleotides are TGTGCCAGCAGCGGGCTGACTAGCGGGGGGCCCTATACCGGGGAGCTGTTTTTT. Protein product: CASSGLTSGGPYTGELFF.

The J gene is TRBJ1-2, the V gene TRBV4-1; D is unresolved. Deletions cut 2 bases from V and 5 bases from J, with 18 bases between. Germline V lookup: CDR1 MGHRA, CDR2 YSYEKL. The CDR3 has 16 amino acids. CDR3 loop: CASSQHSLSGSYGYTF. The DNA for the CDR3 is TGCGCCAGCAGCCAACATAGTTTGTCCGGGTCTTATGGCTACACCTTC.

The chain uses TRBV12-3 or TRBV12-4 and TRBJ2-3; D gene ambiguous. CDR3 length equals 12 residues. With 6 bases removed from V and 0 bases from J, the gap between germline ends came to 4 bases. CDR3 sequence (DNA): TGTGCCAGCAGACAGAGCACAGATACGCAGTATTTT. It specifies CASRQSTDTQYF.

This clone was counted between two and nine times. The V call is TRBV2, the J call TRBJ1-6, with 9 bases lining up with TRBD1. Germline CDR1 SNHLY, CDR2 FYNNEI. The CDR3 has 15 residues. Trimming removed 5 bases from V and 8 bases from J; junction bases left unmatched: 7. The CDR3 spells CASSTGTGSDSPLHF. CDR3 DNA sequence: TGTGCCAGCAGTACGGGGACAGGGTCGGATTCACCCCTCCACTTT.

The chain has TRBV29-1 and TRBJ2-5; D perhaps matches TRBD1 (6 bases). V was trimmed by 6 bases and J by 2 bases, leaving 10 bases between them. The germline gives CDR1 SQVTM, CDR2 ANQGSEA. This CDR3 is built from 12 residues. As DNA, the CDR3 is TGCAGCGTCAGGGGATCACAAGAGACCCAGTACTTC. Translating it yields CSVRGSQETQYF.